The next 20 T cell receptor beta chains were all read from a single sample in a study of blood T cell repertoires in COVID-19. Clones were sequenced by immunoSEQ multiplex PCR, and TCRdb holds only the in-frame ones, with some missing. This sample has under 200,000 clones; 84% occur once, and the top ten carry around 15%. The sequencing sample was made of peripheral blood. The receptors were sampled from an older woman with COVID-19, enrolled during active disease.

The chain couples TRBV24-1 to TRBJ2-2, with TRBD2 matching over 11 bases. This CDR3 comprises 16 residues. Per the germline V gene, CDR1 is KGHDR and CDR2 is SFDVKD. V gave up 4 bases and J gave up 7 bases; unmatched junction bases: 7. The CDR3 spells CATSDPSGRHLGELFF. The CDR3 DNA follows: TGTGCCACCAGTGACCCTAGCGGGAGGCACCTCGGGGAGCTGTTTTTT.

The V call is TRBV5-1, the J call TRBJ1-2, with TRBD1 identical over 12 bases. With 4 bases clipped from V and 8 bases from J, the junction kept 9 bases outside the gene matches. This CDR3 contains 15 residues. Germline CDR1 and CDR2: SGHRS and YFSETQ. The CDR3, as DNA: TGCGCCAGCAGCGACGGGACAGGGGGCGTGAGAGGCTACACCTTC. It codes for CASSDGTGGVRGYTF.

The gene calls are TRBV21-1 and TRBJ2-5; TRBD1 reflects the table's D call only, with no check against the DNA. TRBV21-1 is designated a pseudogene. The CDR3 sequence is 16 residues long. The CDR3 loop is CASSKRGEDSQETQYF. CDR3 nucleotide sequence: TGTGCCAGCAGCAAAAGGGGAGAGGACAGCCAAGAGACCCAGTACTTC.

A few counts support this clone. V is TRBV6-5 and J is TRBJ2-5, with D possibly matching TRBD2 (5 bases). Germline V gene sequence: CDR1 MNHEY, CDR2 SVGAGI. Trimming took off 6 bases at V and 3 bases at J, with 17 bases between the two ends. The CDR3 loop spans 15 amino acids. CDR3 nucleotides: TGTGCCAGCAGGGCCCCCCAGGACTCGGAAGAGACCCAGTACTTC. Residues: CASRAPQDSEETQYF.

The chain is built from TRBV6-5 and TRBJ1-6; 8 bases map to TRBD1. Germline assignment: CDR1 MNHEY and CDR2 SVGAGI. V lost 6 bases to trimming and J lost 11 bases; unmatched junction nucleotides: 12. The length of the CDR3 is 15 residues. The CDR3 sequence is CASRGSTGAGAPLHF. The CDR3, as DNA: TGTGCCAGCAGGGGATCGACAGGGGCAGGGGCACCCCTCCACTTT.

The J gene is TRBJ1-6, the V gene TRBV6-5; 7 nucleotides agree with TRBD1. The V and J ends lost 7 bases and 9 bases, in that order; junction bases with no gene match: 6. The CDR3 is made up of 13 amino acids. CDR1 and CDR2 from the germline V gene are MNHEY and SVGAGI. The CDR3 nucleotides read TGTGCCAGCATGACAGGGCAGCCTTCACCCCTCCACTTT. As protein: CASMTGQPSPLHF.

The chain has TRBV6-5 and TRBJ2-1; weak D call: TRBD2 (6 bases). The germline V and J ends were trimmed by 2 bases and 4 bases, with 12 bases remaining between them. CDR1 and CDR2 (germline): MNHEY, SVGAGI. The CDR3 has 15 amino acids. The CDR3 loop is CASSYGASAYNEQFF. CDR3 DNA sequence: TGTGCCAGCAGTTACGGGGCTAGCGCATACAATGAGCAGTTCTTC.

The chain carries TRBV6-1 and TRBJ1-6; D remains unclear. Trimming removed 3 bases at V and 7 bases at J, with 13 bases between. The germline gives CDR1 MNHNS, CDR2 SASEGT. This CDR3 has 15 residues. The CDR3 DNA follows: TGTGCCAGCAGTGAGAGAGTCAACGCAAATTCACCCCTCCACTTT. Amino acid sequence: CASSERVNANSPLHF.

J is TRBJ1-1 and V is TRBV28, with a possible D match to TRBD1 (6 bases). The CDR3 consists of 15 residues. The V end was cut by 8 bases, the J end by 1 base, with 17 bases between. From germline, CDR1 is MDHEN and CDR2 SYDVKM. The DNA of the CDR3 is TGTGCCAGCTTCGAAAGGACAGTGTCGAACACTGAAGCTTTCTTT. Translated, it gives CASFERTVSNTEAFF.

The V and J genes are TRBV19 and TRBJ2-5; D unresolved. The CDR3 is 12 amino acids. Germline V gene data show CDR1 as LNHDA and CDR2 as SQIVND (reference sequence). V lost 3 bases, J lost 4 bases, and 6 bases lay in between. CDR3: CASSIFGETQYF. CDR3 nucleotide sequence: TGTGCCAGTAGTATCTTCGGAGAGACCCAGTACTTC.

The chain links TRBV15 to TRBJ1-1, with D possibly TRBD1 on 5 matching bases. The CDR3 runs 19 residues. V was clipped by 1 base and J by 5 bases, with 26 bases between them. Germline assignment: CDR1 LNHNV and CDR2 YYDKDF (reference sequence). The DNA for the CDR3 is TGTGCCACCAGCAGAGGCCGCCGGGGGTCGGGCCTCCCCCGGACTGAAGCTTTCTTT. It translates to CATSRGRRGSGLPRTEAFF.

This CDR3 is CASRMTGGYTEAFF. The CDR3 nucleotides are TGTGCCAGCAGAATGACAGGGGGTTACACTGAAGCTTTCTTT. The chain couples TRBV28 to TRBJ1-1; the match to TRBD1 covers 9 bases. CDR1 MDHEN and CDR2 SYDVKM come from the germline V gene. This CDR3 region has 14 residues. With 6 bases clipped from V and 3 bases from J, the junction kept 5 bases outside the gene matches.

The chain combines TRBV9 with TRBJ2-3; 10 bases are a match to TRBD2. This CDR3 is built from 16 residues. The ends lost 0 bases at V and 6 bases at J; junction bases unmatched: 7. CDR1 is SGDLS, CDR2 YYNGEE, per germline. This CDR3 reads CASSVVQLAGVDTQYF. In DNA, the CDR3 is TGTGCCAGCAGCGTAGTCCAGCTAGCGGGAGTTGATACGCAGTATTTT.

The chain couples TRBV10-3 to TRBJ2-5; D gene unclear. CDR3 length equals 14 residues. Germline V gives CDR1 ENHRY, CDR2 SYGVKD. V was clipped by 2 bases and J by 3 bases, with 10 bases between them. The CDR3 region has the DNA TGTGCCATCAGTGAGCTGTTAGAAGAAGAGACCCAGTACTTC. This gives the protein CAISELLEEETQYF.

The J gene is TRBJ1-5, the V gene TRBV5-5; TRBD1 might be the D (5 bases). Trimming shortened V by 0 bases and J by 3 bases, and 13 bases separated the two germline ends. Germline CDR1 reads SGHKS; CDR2 reads YYEKEE (reference sequence). This CDR3 comprises 16 residues. The CDR3 coding sequence is TGTGCCAGCAGCTTGGATGGCAGGGCCGTCAATCAGCCCCAGCATTTT. Its protein product is CASSLDGRAVNQPQHF. The full variable domain, its missing parts supplied by reference TRBV5-5 and TRBJ1-5, is DAGVTQSPTHLIKTRGQQVTLRCSPISGHKSVSWYQQVLGQGPQFIFQYYEKEERGRGNFPDRFSARQFPNYSSELNVNALLLGDSALYLCASSLDGRAVNQPQHFGDGTRLSIL.

The CDR3 bases are TGTGCAAGTCGCTTAGACGGACATGCGAACACCGGGGAGCTGTTTTTT. It specifies CASRLDGHANTGELFF. The chain couples TRBV12-2 to TRBJ2-2; the D call of TRBD1 is as the table states it, not checked on the DNA. TRBV12-2 is termed a pseudogene. The CDR3 extends over 16 amino acids.

This chain uses TRBV29-1 with TRBJ1-1; D unresolved. Germline loops: CDR1 SQVTM, CDR2 ANQGSEA. V was cut by 4 bases and J by 1 base, with 7 bases left in between. This CDR3 is built from 12 residues. CDR3 loop: CSVGGTNTEAFF. The CDR3 bases are TGCAGCGTTGGTGGCACGAACACTGAAGCTTTCTTT.

The rearrangement links TRBV28 to TRBJ1-6; D not certain. Germline CDR1 is MDHEN and CDR2 is SYDVKM. The CDR3 is made up of 15 amino acids. Trimming removed 1 base at V and 11 bases at J, with 15 bases between. The CDR3 sequence: CASSLYRGSWTPLHF. CDR3 nucleotides: TGTGCCAGCAGTTTATACCGGGGTTCGTGGACACCCCTCCACTTT.

The genes are TRBV2 and TRBJ2-1; no definite D call. The CDR3 is made up of 14 amino acids. Trimming removed 3 bases at V and 4 bases at J, with 10 bases between. CDR1 and CDR2 (germline): SNHLY, FYNNEI. Here the CDR3 reads CASSDSRKYNEQFF. CDR3 in DNA: TGTGCCAGCAGTGATAGCCGAAAATACAATGAGCAGTTCTTC.

The CDR3 spells CASSRTGVYGYTF. The DNA for the CDR3 is TGTGCCAGCAGTCGGACAGGGGTCTATGGCTACACCTTC. V and J are TRBV12-3 or TRBV12-4 and TRBJ1-2, with 9 bases aligning to TRBD1. The CDR3 spans 13 residues. The trim removed 5 bases at V and 4 bases at J, leaving 2 bases unmatched.